This TCR beta chain was identified during a study of T cell changes during pregnancy in multiple sclerosis. Assay used: immunoSEQ multiplex PCR; TCRdb lists only in-frame clones, some missing. The data hold about 72,000 clones, with 90% to 95% observed a single time. Germline V lookup: CDR1 SGHNT, CDR2 YYREEE (reference sequence). Deletions cut 1 base from V and 1 base from J, with 6 bases between. This CDR3 has 15 amino acids. This rearrangement joins TRBV5-4 to TRBJ2-6; maybe TRBD2 (5 bases). Material: peripheral blood, obtained in the third trimester of pregnancy. The receptor was isolated from a female donor in good health, enrolled as a control in a pregnancy study. CDR3 residues: CASSLRESGANVLTF. CDR3 DNA: TGTGCCAGCAGCTTGCGGGAATCTGGGGCCAACGTCCTGACTTTC.